The clone carrying this TCR beta chain was seen just once. Antigen specificity is unknown. Germline CDR1 and CDR2: SGHDT and YYEEEE. CDR3 length equals 15 residues. The trim removed 5 bases at V and 5 bases at J, leaving 9 bases unmatched. This sample was included in a study of T cells after posttransplantation cyclophosphamide. Study-wide results and limits: Recipient CMV seropositivity and CMV reactivation strongly tracked TRB clonality. Tissue-infiltrating T cells from skin or gut overlapped little with blood T cells. Later blood repertoires were often dominated by clones from the donor CD8+ memory compartment.

Treatment was busulfan-fludarabine conditioning, a marrow graft, and cyclophosphamide on days +3 and +4. Only in-frame clones appear in the TCRdb table, and some are missing; sequencing was by immunoSEQ multiplex PCR. The sample has 23,000 or so clones, roughly nine tenths seen once. The genes are TRBV5-6 and TRBJ2-5; TRBD1 agrees at 10 bases. The TCR originated in a female patient younger than 45 who received an allogeneic stem cell transplant from an unrelated donor, was CMV-positive, and had no GVHD. Some T cells may be the graft donor's. The material was PBMCs, obtained after allogeneic stem cell transplant with posttransplant cyclophosphamide. CDR3 protein: CASSWGGQGRETQYF. The CDR3 DNA is TGTGCCAGCAGTTGGGGGGGACAGGGGCGGGAGACCCAGTACTTC.